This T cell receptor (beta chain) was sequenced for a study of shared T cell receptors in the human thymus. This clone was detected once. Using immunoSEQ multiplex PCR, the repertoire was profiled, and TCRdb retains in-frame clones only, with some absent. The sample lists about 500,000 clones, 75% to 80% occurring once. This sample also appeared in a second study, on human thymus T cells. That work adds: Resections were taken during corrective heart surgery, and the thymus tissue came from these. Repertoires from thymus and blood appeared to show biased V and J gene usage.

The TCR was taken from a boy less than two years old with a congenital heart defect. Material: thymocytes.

The CDR3, as DNA: TGTGCCAGCAGTGAGTTTAGCGGGACGAAGACCTACGAGCAGTACTTC. Amino acid sequence: CASSEFSGTKTYEQYF. The chain has TRBV25-1 and TRBJ2-7; TRBD2 matches 8 bases. The CDR3 is 16 amino acids. CDR1 is MGHDK and CDR2 is SYGVNS in the germline V gene. The V and J ends lost 3 bases and 2 bases, in that order; junction bases with no gene match: 9.